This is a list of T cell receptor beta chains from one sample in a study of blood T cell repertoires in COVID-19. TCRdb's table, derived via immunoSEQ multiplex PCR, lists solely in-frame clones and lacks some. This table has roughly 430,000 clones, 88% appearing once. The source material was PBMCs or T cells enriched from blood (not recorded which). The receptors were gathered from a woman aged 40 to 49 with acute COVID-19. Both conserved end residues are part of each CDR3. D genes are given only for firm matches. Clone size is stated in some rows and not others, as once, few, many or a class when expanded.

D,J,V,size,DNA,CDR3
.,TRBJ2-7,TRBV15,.,TGTGCCACCAGCAGAGAAGGACAATCCTACGAGCAGTACTTC,CATSREGQSYEQYF
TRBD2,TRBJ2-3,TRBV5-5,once,TGTGCCAGCAGCTTCACTAGCGGGGGGTGGGGAGATACGCAGTATTTT,CASSFTSGGWGDTQYF
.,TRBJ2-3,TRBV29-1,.,TGCAGCGTCACGCGGGGAGGGGGAACAGATACGCAGTATTTT,CSVTRGGGTDTQYF
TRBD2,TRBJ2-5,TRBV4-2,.,TGTGCCAGCAGCCAATCGACTAGCGAGACGAAAGAGACCCAGTACTTC,CASSQSTSETKETQYF
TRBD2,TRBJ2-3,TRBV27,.,TGTGCCAGCGGACGTAAGAGTAGCGGGGGGCTCACAGATACGCAGTATTTT,CASGRKSSGGLTDTQYF
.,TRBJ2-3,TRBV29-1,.,TGCAGCGTTGAGTGGGGGCCAGATACGCAGTATTTT,CSVEWGPDTQYF
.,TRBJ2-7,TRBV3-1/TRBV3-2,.,TGTGCCAGCAGCCGTGACAAGGCGTTCTACGAGCAGTACTTC,CASSRDKAFYEQYF
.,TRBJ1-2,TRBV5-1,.,TGCGCCAGCAGCCCCTTACCAGGGTGGGATGGCTACACCTTC,CASSPLPGWDGYTF
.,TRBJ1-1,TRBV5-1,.,TGCGCCAGCAGCTTTCGAGGGGGTTTAAACACTGAAGCTTTCTTT,CASSFRGGLNTEAFF
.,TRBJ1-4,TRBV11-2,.,TGTGCCAGCAGCTCGACAGAGACAACTAATGAAAAACTGTTTTTT,CASSSTETTNEKLFF
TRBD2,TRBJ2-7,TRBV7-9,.,TGTGCCAGCAGCTTTTTCGGTAGCGGGGGGCTCCTCTACGAGCAGTACTTC,CASSFFGSGGLLYEQYF
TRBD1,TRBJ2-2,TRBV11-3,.,TGTGCCAGCAGCTCCCGACAGGGGTACGGGGAGCTGTTTTTT,CASSSRQGYGELFF
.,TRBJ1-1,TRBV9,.,TGTGCCAGCAGCGTACAGGGATGGACTGAAGCTTTCTTT,CASSVQGWTEAFF
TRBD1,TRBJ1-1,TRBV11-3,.,TGTGCCAGCAGCCCCAGGACAGGGAGCACTGAAGCTTTCTTT,CASSPRTGSTEAFF
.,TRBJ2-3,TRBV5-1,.,TGCGCCAGCAGCTTTGAGGGCCCGGATACGCAGTATTTT,CASSFEGPDTQYF
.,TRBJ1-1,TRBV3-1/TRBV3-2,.,TGTGCCAGCAGCCAGACAGGTACTAATGCTTTCTTT,CASSQTGTNAFF
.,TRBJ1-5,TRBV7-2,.,TGTGCCAGCAGCTCCTACAGGGTCAATCAGCCCCAGCATTTT,CASSSYRVNQPQHF
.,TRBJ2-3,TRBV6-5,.,TGTGCCAGCAGGAGGACATTAGCTAGCACAGATACGCAGTATTTT,CASRRTLASTDTQYF
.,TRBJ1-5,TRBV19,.,TGTGCCAGTAGTCAGACGGGGGGGAACGGGCAGCCCCAGCATTTT,CASSQTGGNGQPQHF
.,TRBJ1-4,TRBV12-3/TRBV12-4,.,TGTGCCAGCAGAGACGGGACATCTCAAAAACTGTTTTTT,CASRDGTSQKLFF
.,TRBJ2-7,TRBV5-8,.,TGTGCCAGCAGCCCTGGGTTCGGCAGGGGACGGTCCTACGAGCAGTACTTC,CASSPGFGRGRSYEQYF
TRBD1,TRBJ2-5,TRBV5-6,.,TGTGCCAGCAGCTCGGGACAGAGAGAAGGAGAGACCCAGTACTTC,CASSSGQREGETQYF
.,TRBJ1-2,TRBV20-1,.,TGCAGTGCTAGTGTGAACGGTGCGGGCTACACCTTC,CSASVNGAGYTF
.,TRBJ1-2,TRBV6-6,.,TGTGCCAGCAGTTACTCGGGCAGGGCGCATGGCTACACCTTC,CASSYSGRAHGYTF